Here is one T cell receptor beta chain with its context. The antigen is not known. V trimming: 5 bases; J trimming: 7 bases; junction bases outside the gene matches: 10. The CDR3 is 15 amino acids. Germline V gives CDR1 LNHDA, CDR2 SQIVND (reference sequence). TCRdb's table, derived via immunoSEQ multiplex PCR, lists solely in-frame clones and lacks some. The table records under 130,000 clones, 70% to 90% of them present only once. These data belong to a study of T cell responses to AZD1222 COVID-19 vaccine. Study conclusions and caveats: Repertoires in all cases were sampled only once the peak T cell response had passed.

The rearrangement joins TRBV19 to TRBJ2-3, with TRBD1 identical over 9 bases. This clonotype originated in an adult who received the AZD1222 COVID-19 vaccine. Specimen: peripheral blood, collected 28 days after the second AZD1222 dose. CDR3 region: CASSPSGTGTYTQYF. CDR3 bases: TGTGCCAGTAGTCCTTCCGGGACAGGGACTTATACGCAGTATTTT.